A single sample is the source of the 25 T cell receptor beta chains below, sequenced in a study of CD8+ T cells in alopecia areata. The sequencing template was cDNA reverse transcribed from extracted RNA. The protocol was immunoSEQ multiplex PCR, while the TCRdb copy is restricted to in-frame clones and leaves out a portion. The repertoire holds fewer than 150,000 clones, with 65% to 90% as singletons. Treatment denoted: oral pan-JAK inhibitor, 5-10 mg twice daily. The sample was CD8+ T cells sorted from blood, taken at week 4, from a patient treated with tofacitinib. Receptors were obtained from a human donor with alopecia areata.

For this clone: The junction shows a germline mismatch at one end, possibly a read error. CDR3 in DNA: TGTGCCACCAGCATAACTAGGGGACTCTACTATGAGCAGTTCTTC. Amino acid sequence: CATSITRGLYYEQFF. The chain recombines TRBV15 with TRBJ2-1; perhaps TRBD2 as D (6 bases). The CDR3 is 15 residues long. Germline loops: CDR1 LNHNV, CDR2 YYDKDF (reference sequence).

This clone was detected a few times. The gene calls are TRBV5-5 and TRBJ1-6; a weak D match, TRBD1 (6 bases). There are 15 residues in the CDR3. CDR1 is SGHKS and CDR2 is YYEKEE in the germline V gene (reference sequence). Trimming removed 4 bases from V and 5 bases from J, with 13 bases in between. CDR3 residues: CASSVLGADNSPLHF. The CDR3 region has the DNA TGTGCCAGCAGCGTCCTGGGGGCGGATAATTCACCCCTCCACTTT.

J is TRBJ2-3 and V is TRBV4-1, with no clear D. Germline-derived CDR1 and CDR2 are MGHRA and YSYEKL. The V and J ends lost 0 bases and 0 bases respectively, with 1 base between them. This CDR3 comprises 13 residues. CDR3 loop: CASSQDSTDTQYF. The CDR3 DNA reads TGCGCCAGCAGCCAAGACAGCACAGATACGCAGTATTTT.

V is TRBV9 and J is TRBJ2-1; TRBD2 matches at 9 bases. V dropped 0 bases and J dropped 7; count of bases not matched to a gene: 11. CDR1 is SGDLS and CDR2 is YYNGEE in the germline V gene. The length of the CDR3 is 17 residues. CDR3 residues: CASSVGAAGTSLNEQFF. The CDR3 DNA sequence: TGTGCCAGCAGCGTAGGGGCCGCCGGGACTAGCCTTAATGAGCAGTTCTTC.

The chain couples TRBV7-9 to TRBJ2-3; a possible D gene is TRBD2 (6 bases). The V end was cut by 7 bases, the J end by 2 bases, with 19 bases between. This CDR3 has 16 residues. From germline, CDR1 is SEHNR and CDR2 FQNEAQ (reference sequence). The CDR3 coding sequence is TGTGCCAGCATCCCCCCGGGACTCCGACACACAGATACGCAGTATTTT. It encodes CASIPPGLRHTDTQYF.

This rearrangement joins TRBV6-1 to TRBJ2-3, with D tentatively TRBD2 (6 bases). The germline gives CDR1 MNHNS, CDR2 SASEGT. V was clipped by 8 bases and J by 0 bases, with 9 bases between them. This CDR3 has 13 residues. CDR3 protein: CASGGASTDTQYF. The CDR3 region has the DNA TGTGCCAGCGGCGGGGCGAGCACAGATACGCAGTATTTT.

The chain recombines TRBV29-1 with TRBJ2-7; 9 bases line up with TRBD1. Germline assignment: CDR1 SQVTM and CDR2 ANQGSEA. CDR3 size: 14 residues. Trimming cost V 3 bases and J 1 base; bases outside gene matches: 4. CDR3 sequence (DNA): TGCAGCGTTGATTCGGACAGGGGATCCTACGAGCAGTACTTC. It translates to CSVDSDRGSYEQYF.

The chain has TRBV4-2 and TRBJ2-3; 8 bases are shared with TRBD2. Unmatched junction bases numbered 2, after V lost 0 bases and J lost 6 bases. There are 14 residues in the CDR3. The germline gives CDR1 LGHNA, CDR2 YNFKEQ. As DNA, the CDR3 is TGTGCCAGCAGCCAAGAGACTAGCGTGGATACGCAGTATTTT. Its protein is CASSQETSVDTQYF.

This chain joins TRBV13 and TRBJ2-7; D is possibly TRBD1 or TRBD2 (6 bases each). Looked up from germline, CDR1 is PRHDT and CDR2 is FYEKMQ (reference sequence). CDR3 size: 13 residues. Trimming removed 6 bases at V and 7 bases at J, with 16 bases between. The CDR3 loop reads CASRATGRKEQYF. The CDR3 DNA is TGTGCCAGCAGGGCTACAGGGAGGAAAGAGCAGTACTTC.

The chain recombines TRBV27 with TRBJ2-2; D is uncertain. The CDR3 is 12 amino acids. Per the germline V gene, CDR1 is MNHEY and CDR2 is SMNVEV (reference sequence). V lost 0 bases and J lost 6, with 2 bases in between. The CDR3 nucleotides are TGTGCCAGCAGTTTATCTTCCGGGGAGCTGTTTTTT. It encodes CASSLSSGELFF.

This clone was observed once. CDR3 nucleotides: TGTGCCAGCAGTTACGGGACAGGCGGGAGTGAAGCTTTCTTT. Its translation is CASSYGTGGSEAFF. The V call is TRBV6-6, the J call TRBJ1-1, with 8 bases aligning to TRBD1. There are 14 residues in the CDR3. The J segment lost 7 bases and the V segment lost 2 bases, leaving 6 bases of the junction unmatched. The V gene's germline CDR1 is MNHNY and CDR2 SVGAGI (reference sequence).

In its sample, this clone was seen a few times. The chain is built from TRBV29-1 and TRBJ2-7; tentative D call: TRBD2 (5 bases). The germline V gene has CDR1 SQVTM and CDR2 ANQGSEA. V lost 5 bases to trimming and J lost 3 bases, with 14 bases between them. The CDR3 sequence is 13 residues long. The CDR3 reads CSVHLSGNYEQYF. The CDR3 DNA sequence: TGCAGCGTTCACTTATCGGGGAACTACGAGCAGTACTTC.

A note on this clone: Relative to the germline gene, one junction end is altered; a read error may explain this. The chain has TRBV7-7 and TRBJ2-3; the D is unclear. Germline V gives CDR1 SSHAT, CDR2 FNYEAQ (reference sequence). The CDR3 totals 12 residues. The CDR3 bases are TGTGCTAGCAGCAAACCCTCGGGTACGCAGTATTTT. This translates into CASSKPSGTQYF. The variable domain in full, completed from reference TRBV7-7 and TRBJ2-3, reads GAGVSQSPRYKVTKRGQDVTLRCDPISSHATLYWYQQALGQGPEFLTYFNYEAQPDKSGLPSDRFSAERPEGSISTLTIQRTEQRDSAMYRCASSKPSGTQYFGPGTRLTVL.

The chain combines TRBV6-5 with TRBJ1-6, with a possible D match to TRBD1 (6 bases). Trimming took off 4 bases at V and 10 bases at J, with 17 bases between the two ends. CDR1 is MNHEY and CDR2 is SVGAGI in the germline V gene. CDR3 size: 15 residues. This chain's CDR3 is CASSSPGGRDSPLHF. DNA for the CDR3: TGTGCCAGCAGTTCGCCCGGGGGGCGCGACTCACCCCTCCACTTT.

V usage is TRBV13 and J usage is TRBJ2-7, with D tentatively TRBD2 (6 bases). CDR1 and CDR2 from the germline V gene are PRHDT and FYEKMQ (reference sequence). V was cut by 5 bases and J by 10 bases, with 18 bases left in between. The CDR3 length is 13 residues. The CDR3 nucleotides are TGTGCCAGCAGCCCAGTCGGGACTCCTAGACAGTACTTC. Translating it yields CASSPVGTPRQYF.

The chain joins TRBV7-9 to TRBJ2-7; 15 positions agree with TRBD2. The CDR3 is 17 amino acids. Germline CDR1 and CDR2: SEHNR and FQNEAQ (reference sequence). The J segment lost 3 bases and the V segment lost 8 bases, leaving 11 bases of the junction unmatched. For the CDR3, the DNA is TGTGCCAGCGACCCGGGACTAGCGGGGGGCCCCAGCTACGAGCAGTACTTC. It codes for CASDPGLAGGPSYEQYF.

A note on this clone: Other DNA sequences within the sample encode an identical CDR3. The chain recombines TRBV7-9 with TRBJ1-1, with no clear D. Trimming stripped 1 base from V and 2 bases from J, with 8 bases between. Germline V gene data show CDR1 as SEHNR and CDR2 as FQNEAQ (reference sequence). There are 14 residues in the CDR3. The DNA of the CDR3 is TGTGCCAGCAGCTTAGTGCTGGGAAACACTGAAGCTTTCTTT. It translates to CASSLVLGNTEAFF.

The chain employs TRBV7-2 and TRBJ2-7, with TRBD1 as a possible D gene (6 bases). The V end was cut by 6 bases, the J end by 1 base, with 16 bases between. The CDR3 has 15 residues. Germline CDR1 is SGHTA and CDR2 is FQGNSA. The CDR3 here is CASSWTASESYEQYF. For the CDR3, the DNA is TGTGCCAGCAGTTGGACAGCGTCTGAGTCCTACGAGCAGTACTTC.

The chain employs TRBV21-1 and TRBJ2-2; the table calls TRBD1, which could not be checked here. TRBV21-1 is a listed pseudogene. This CDR3 is built from 16 residues. The CDR3 is CASSSPDSPNTGELFF. The CDR3 DNA follows: TGTGCCAGCAGCAGCCCGGACAGCCCGAACACCGGGGAGCTGTTTTTT.

This clone was detected only once. The sample has other DNA sequences that encode this CDR3 too. The J gene is TRBJ2-7, the V gene TRBV7-9; D perhaps matches TRBD1 (6 bases). Trimming left V 4 bases short and J 4 bases short, with 11 bases between. The germline V gene has CDR1 SEHNR and CDR2 FQNEAQ (reference sequence). This CDR3 has 13 residues. This chain's CDR3 is CASSSGQSYEQYF. The CDR3 DNA reads TGTGCCAGCAGCTCCGGACAGTCGTACGAGCAGTACTTC.

V gene TRBV5-4 combines with J gene TRBJ2-3; TRBD2 is a possible D gene (5 bases). Trimming removed 0 bases from V and 5 bases from J, with 10 bases in between. The CDR3 runs 14 residues. Germline V gives CDR1 SGHNT, CDR2 YYREEE (reference sequence). CDR3 sequence (DNA): TGTGCCAGCAGCTTGGCGGGGAAACAAGATACGCAGTATTTT. This translates into CASSLAGKQDTQYF.

Details on this clone: The sample contains more than one DNA sequence encoding this CDR3. This chain uses TRBV7-6 with TRBJ2-1; D is possibly TRBD2 (7 bases). The germline V gene encodes CDR1 SGHVS and CDR2 FNYEAQ. Trimming stripped 5 bases from V and 4 bases from J, with 15 bases between. The CDR3 spans 15 residues. CDR3 nucleotides: TGTGCCAGCAGCCGCCTGGCGGGGGCATACAATGAGCAGTTCTTC. Its protein is CASSRLAGAYNEQFF.

This clone was observed a few times. The chain joins TRBV11-2 to TRBJ2-2; D is unresolved. V lost 7 bases, J lost 4 bases, and 16 bases lay in between. CDR3 length: 15 amino acids. Germline V gene data show CDR1 as SGHAT and CDR2 as FQNNGV. This chain's CDR3 is CASIGRAGPTGELFF. CDR3 coding DNA: TGTGCCAGCATCGGACGGGCAGGACCCACCGGGGAGCTGTTTTTT. Based on the CDR3 plus reference TRBV11-2 and TRBJ2-2, the full variable domain is EAGVAQSPRYKIIEKRQSVAFWCNPISGHATLYWYQQILGQGPKLLIQFQNNGVVDDSQLPKDRFSAERLKGVDSTLKIQPAKLEDSAVYLCASIGRAGPTGELFFGEGSRLTVL.

V gene TRBV4-3 combines with J gene TRBJ2-3; D perhaps matches TRBD1 (6 bases). Germline assignment: CDR1 LGHNA and CDR2 YSLEER. Trimming stripped 3 bases from V and 2 bases from J, with 12 bases between. The CDR3 loop spans 15 amino acids. The CDR3 sequence is CASSQATGTTDTQYF. The DNA for the CDR3 is TGCGCCAGCAGCCAGGCTACAGGGACCACAGATACGCAGTATTTT.

The J gene is TRBJ1-3, the V gene TRBV2; D not certain. Germline CDR1 is SNHLY and CDR2 is FYNNEI. V dropped 8 bases and J dropped 0 bases, with 14 bases sitting between them. The CDR3 extends over 15 amino acids. CDR3 residues: CASRLDNLSGNTIYF. The CDR3 DNA sequence: TGTGCCAGCCGCCTCGACAACCTCTCTGGAAACACCATATATTTT.